The 19 T cell receptor beta chains in this list originate from one sample, sequenced in a study of cytomegalovirus exposure and HLA in healthy donors. The PCR used 60 Vbeta and 13 Jbeta primers. Using immunoSEQ multiplex PCR, the repertoire was profiled, and TCRdb retains in-frame clones only, with some absent. This table holds approximately 70,000 clones, approximately 79% found once. The specimen sequenced was PBMCs. These receptors came from a woman aged 40 to 50 in good health and CMV-seropositive.

The rearrangement links TRBV5-1 to TRBJ2-1; 15 positions match TRBD2. CDR1 and CDR2 from the germline V gene are SGHRS and YFSETQ. With V trimmed by 4 bases and J by 7 bases, 9 bases remained unmatched. The CDR3 is 17 residues long. The CDR3 loop reads CASSARDGLAGGNEQFF. CDR3 sequence (DNA): TGCGCCAGCAGCGCAAGAGATGGACTAGCGGGGGGGAATGAGCAGTTCTTC.

The V and J genes are TRBV25-1 and TRBJ1-2, with TRBD1 identical over 11 bases. Germline V gene lookup returns CDR1 MGHDK and CDR2 SYGVNS. The CDR3 is 17 amino acids. V was clipped by 4 bases and J by 6 bases; unmatched bases: 13. DNA for the CDR3: TGTGCCAGCAGTGGAGGGACAGGGGGACCCAGTGTAGATGGCTACACCTTC. Residues: CASSGGTGGPSVDGYTF.

This chain uses TRBV7-3 with TRBJ2-2; 9 bases align to TRBD1. Germline V lookup: CDR1 SGHTA, CDR2 FQGTGA. The CDR3 consists of 14 residues. The ends lost 6 bases at V and 3 bases at J; junction bases unmatched: 2. CDR3 loop: CASRRTGDTGELFF. The CDR3 nucleotides are TGTGCCAGCAGAAGGACAGGGGACACCGGGGAGCTGTTTTTT.

Points on this clone: Other DNA sequences in this sample translate to the same CDR3. In nucleotides, the CDR3 is TGTGCCAGCCTAGAGGCGGTCACCACCTACGAGCAGTACTTC. It codes for CASLEAVTTYEQYF. This rearrangement joins TRBV6-1 to TRBJ2-7; D unclear. The germline V gene encodes CDR1 MNHNS and CDR2 SASEGT. The CDR3 sequence is 14 residues long. Trimming cost V 8 bases and J 2 bases, with 16 bases left between them.

The chain recombines TRBV7-2 with TRBJ2-7; possibly TRBD2 for D (6 bases). The CDR3 length is 14 residues. Germline V lookup: CDR1 SGHTA, CDR2 FQGNSA. V lost 2 bases, J lost 2 bases, and 10 bases lay in between. The CDR3 is CASSLSSGAYEQYF. CDR3 DNA: TGTGCCAGCAGCTTAAGTAGCGGAGCCTACGAGCAGTACTTC.

The V call is TRBV27, the J call TRBJ1-1, with D unresolved. The CDR3 totals 13 residues. Germline CDR1 reads MNHEY; CDR2 reads SMNVEV (reference sequence). Trimming stripped 4 bases from V and 1 base from J, with 7 bases between. CDR3 region: CASSSQSNTEAFF. The CDR3 bases are TGTGCCAGCAGTTCACAGTCGAACACTGAAGCTTTCTTT.

The chain is built from TRBV6-1 and TRBJ2-5, with 8 bases identical to TRBD1. V shed 6 bases, J shed 5 bases, and the junction held 8 bases outside the gene matches. The CDR3 sequence is 14 residues long. Germline-derived CDR1 and CDR2 are MNHNS and SASEGT. The CDR3: CASRTTGGLETQYF. The DNA for the CDR3 is TGTGCCAGCAGAACAACAGGGGGGTTGGAGACCCAGTACTTC.

The J gene is TRBJ1-1, the V gene TRBV29-1; D might be TRBD1 (6 bases). CDR1 SQVTM and CDR2 ANQGSEA come from the germline V gene. CDR3 length: 13 amino acids. V was trimmed by 6 bases and J by 1 base, leaving 12 bases between them. CDR3 DNA sequence: TGCAGCGTCGCCTCACAGGGGAACACTGAAGCTTTCTTT. It yields the protein CSVASQGNTEAFF.

This chain connects TRBV5-1 to TRBJ2-5; D might be TRBD1 (7 bases). The CDR3 spans 16 residues. Trimming removed 4 bases from V and 4 bases from J, with 20 bases in between. The germline V gene encodes CDR1 SGHRS and CDR2 YFSETQ. The CDR3 protein is CASSDIRQGGRETQYF. CDR3 nucleotide sequence: TGCGCCAGCAGCGATATCCGACAGGGAGGTAGAGAGACCCAGTACTTC. The whole variable domain, filled in from reference TRBV5-1 and TRBJ2-5, reads KAGVTQTPRYLIKTRGQQVTLSCSPISGHRSVSWYQQTPGQGLQFLFEYFSETQRNKGNFPGRFSGRQFSNSRSEMNVSTLELGDSALYLCASSDIRQGGRETQYFGPGTRLLVL.

The chain employs TRBV6-5 and TRBJ1-2; a possible D gene is TRBD1 (6 bases). This CDR3 spans 15 amino acids. V was shortened by 7 bases and J by 2 bases, with 17 bases between the two germline ends. Germline CDR1 is MNHEY and CDR2 is SVGAGI. CDR3 residues: CASTMTGHQNYGYTF. CDR3 coding DNA: TGTGCCAGCACCATGACGGGACACCAGAACTATGGCTACACCTTC.

This chain links TRBV18 with TRBJ2-7; 13 positions match TRBD2. Germline V gene lookup returns CDR1 KGHSH and CDR2 LQKENI. V shed 3 bases, J shed 3 bases, and the junction held 2 bases outside the gene matches. The CDR3 totals 15 residues. The CDR3 nucleotides read TGTGCCAGCTCACCTCGGACTAGCGGGGGCTACGAGCAGTACTTC. Its translation is CASSPRTSGGYEQYF.

The chain joins TRBV14 to TRBJ1-2, with 9 nucleotides matching TRBD1. V lost 4 bases, J lost 6 bases, and 15 bases stayed unmatched. Germline-derived CDR1 and CDR2 are SGHDN and FVKESK. This CDR3 is 17 amino acids long. CDR3 coding DNA: TGTGCCAGCAGCCGGAGCCGGGACAGGGTTGTTTTTAATGGCTACACCTTC. Residues: CASSRSRDRVVFNGYTF.

The chain couples TRBV7-9 to TRBJ2-7, with TRBD1 matching 10 bases. There are 16 residues in the CDR3. Germline V gene lookup returns CDR1 SEHNR and CDR2 FQNEAQ (reference sequence). The trim removed 5 bases at V and 3 bases at J, leaving 10 bases unmatched. The CDR3 region has the DNA TGTGCCAGCAGCCGTGGACAGGGGGGGACCTTCTACGAGCAGTACTTC. This gives the protein CASSRGQGGTFYEQYF.

This sequence joins TRBV7-6 and TRBJ2-7; D not resolved. The CDR3 consists of 12 residues. Trimming left V 5 bases short and J 3 bases short, with 8 bases between. Per the germline V gene, CDR1 is SGHVS and CDR2 is FNYEAQ. CDR3 nucleotides: TGTGCCAGCAGCCCATCCGGCTACGAGCAGTACTTC. Translation: CASSPSGYEQYF.

This clone was picked up a small number of times. The chain employs TRBV2 and TRBJ1-2, with 8 nucleotides matching TRBD1. The J segment lost 7 bases and the V segment lost 8 bases, leaving 6 bases of the junction unmatched. The CDR3 has 12 amino acids. Germline V CDR1 and CDR2: SNHLY, FYNNEI. In nucleotides, the CDR3 is TGTGCCAGCGCAGGGGGCTTAGGTGGCTACACCTTC. Translated: CASAGGLGGYTF.

The chain uses TRBV18 and TRBJ2-7; 15 positions agree with TRBD2. The germline V gene has CDR1 KGHSH and CDR2 LQKENI. The CDR3 is 16 residues long. Unmatched junction bases numbered 8, after V lost 5 bases and J lost 6 bases. CDR3 sequence: CASSTPGLAGGREQYF. The CDR3 DNA reads as TGTGCCAGCTCAACCCCGGGACTAGCGGGGGGCCGCGAGCAGTACTTC.

This chain links TRBV19 with TRBJ1-2; possibly TRBD1 for D (5 bases). CDR1 and CDR2 (germline): LNHDA, SQIVND (reference sequence). V was trimmed by 1 base and J by 1 base, leaving 10 bases between them. This CDR3 region has 15 residues. The CDR3: CASSIAGGDNYGYTF. CDR3 DNA: TGTGCCAGTAGTATAGCCGGGGGTGATAACTATGGCTACACCTTC.

This clone has more than one count but fewer than ten. This sequence joins TRBV6-5 and TRBJ2-3; no clear D. The CDR3 sequence is 12 residues long. CDR1 MNHEY and CDR2 SVGAGI come from the germline V gene. V lost 11 bases to trimming and J lost 0 bases, with 9 bases between them. The chain's CDR3 is CASRGSTDTQYF. In DNA, the CDR3 is TGTGCCTCACGAGGTAGCACAGATACGCAGTATTTT.

The V call is TRBV6-5, the J call TRBJ1-1; D remains unclear. This CDR3 is built from 13 residues. The ends were cut back, 4 bases at V and 9 bases at J, with 15 bases in the middle. Looked up from germline, CDR1 is MNHEY and CDR2 is SVGAGI. The CDR3 nucleotides are TGTGCCAGCAGTTTTCAGCGGGGTGGACAAGCTTTCTTT. The encoded protein is CASSFQRGGQAFF.